What follows are 8 T cell receptor beta chains derived from one specimen sequenced in a study of blood T cells in healthy people across ages. PCR was performed a second time for about 7 to 12 cycles using a sample-barcoded 5' primer and a J-beta primer mix. TCRdb reanalysed the 5' RACE reads using MiXCR and keeps one entry per CDR3 protein. The profile shows about 1.8 million distinct CDR3 sequences, approximately 50% of them singletons. The sample was blood. These receptors originate from a woman between 40 and 55 years old in good health.

This clonotype occurred a few times. The chain combines TRBV7-9 with TRBJ1-2; weak D call: TRBD1 (5 bases). CDR1 is SEHNR, CDR2 FQNEAQ, per germline (reference sequence). Trimming took 1 base from V and 6 from J, leaving 12 bases between them. The CDR3 totals 14 residues. The CDR3 DNA follows: TGTGCCAGCAGCTTAGTCCCGTCGGGGGATGGCTACACCTTC. It translates to CASSLVPSGDGYTF.

Notes on this clonotype: The junction differs from germline at one of its ends, possibly a read error. V usage is TRBV6-4 and J usage is TRBJ2-3, with 9 bases identical to TRBD2. The CDR3 is 15 residues long. In germline, CDR1 is MRHNA, CDR2 SNTAGT. The CDR3 DNA reads as TGTGCCGGCAGTGACGAGGCTAGCGGGAAGGTTACGCAGTATTTT. It codes for CAGSDEASGKVTQYF.

This clonotype occurred a few times. CDR3 DNA: TGCAGTGCTAGTTACGGGGGAGCCTACAATGAGCAGTTCTTC. Its protein product is CSASYGGAYNEQFF. The chain recombines TRBV20-1 with TRBJ2-1, with a possible D match to TRBD2 (6 bases). Germline CDR1 is DFQATT and CDR2 is SNEGSKA (reference sequence). The CDR3 is made up of 14 amino acids. V was trimmed by 3 bases and J by 2 bases, leaving 11 bases between them.

This clonotype was counted between two and nine times. CDR3 sequence (DNA): TGTGCCAGCAGTTTATTCAAGATTGGGGAGCAGTACTTC. The encoded protein is CASSLFKIGEQYF. The J gene is TRBJ2-7, the V gene TRBV28, with D unclear. The ends were cut back, 1 base at V and 7 bases at J, with 11 bases in the middle. The CDR3 is made up of 13 amino acids. Germline CDR1 is MDHEN and CDR2 is SYDVKM.

This clonotype was detected only a few times. The rearrangement links TRBV9 to TRBJ2-1; 11 nucleotides agree with TRBD2. The junction had 7 bases not matched to a gene; V was cut back by 4 bases and J by 4 bases. CDR3 length: 16 residues. CDR1 is SGDLS and CDR2 is YYNGEE in the germline V gene. CDR3 DNA sequence: TGTGCCAGCAGCCCCGGTAGGACTAGCGGGTACAATGAGCAGTTCTTC. Translation gives CASSPGRTSGYNEQFF.

This clonotype was recorded a few times. This sequence joins TRBV13 and TRBJ2-6; D is undetermined. The CDR3 is 15 residues long. The ends were cut back, 5 bases at V and 0 bases at J, with 8 bases in the middle. Per the germline V gene, CDR1 is PRHDT and CDR2 is FYEKMQ (reference sequence). Here the CDR3 reads CASSHRISGANVLTF. In nucleotides, the CDR3 is TGTGCCAGCAGCCACCGAATCTCTGGGGCCAACGTCCTGACTTTC.

V gene TRBV4-1 combines with J gene TRBJ1-2; 7 bases fit TRBD1. Germline CDR1 reads MGHRA; CDR2 reads YSYEKL. V was clipped by 4 bases and J by 4 bases; unmatched bases: 9. This CDR3 region has 15 residues. CDR3 protein: CASSPGQALGYGYTF. In nucleotides, the CDR3 is TGCGCCAGCAGCCCAGGACAGGCTCTCGGCTATGGCTACACCTTC.

The V and J genes are TRBV12-5 and TRBJ2-5; 9 nucleotides agree with TRBD1. V was clipped by 2 bases and J by 2 bases; unmatched bases: 6. This CDR3 region has 16 residues. Germline V gene lookup returns CDR1 LGHNT and CDR2 FRNRAP. The CDR3 protein is CASGLSLGTGQETQYF. Written as DNA, the CDR3 is TGTGCTAGTGGTTTGAGCCTAGGGACAGGGCAAGAGACCCAGTACTTC.